This T cell receptor beta chain was sequenced during a study of T-cell memory formation after mild COVID-19. Between the trimmed V and J ends, which lost 6 bases and 0 bases, there was a span of 12 bases. The CDR3 is 14 residues long. CDR1 is SQVTM and CDR2 is ANQGSEA in the germline V gene. Amplification by 5'RACE using constant-segment primers produced TCR alpha and TCR beta cDNA libraries that carried sample barcodes and UMIs. Using its own MiXCR run on the 5' RACE reads, TCRdb lists one record per CDR3 protein. This table has about 260,000 distinct CDR3 sequences, 16% appearing once. Sequences were obtained from PBMCs or a T cell subset sorted from them (not recorded which). This receptor was identified in a man aged 18 to 29 who had mild COVID-19 (a few samples of this study predate the infection). Cell type and time point are not known. The chain has TRBV29-1 and TRBJ1-3; D is unclear. CDR3 protein: CSVGPVDSGNTIYF. CDR3 sequence (DNA): TGCAGCGTCGGCCCCGTGGACTCTGGAAACACCATATATTTT.